Detailed here is one T cell receptor (beta chain). This entry belongs to a study of blood T cell repertoires in COVID-19. Study context: From the United States, Italy and Spain came samples of acute and convalescent COVID-19.

Germline V gene lookup returns CDR1 MNHNY and CDR2 SVGAGI (reference sequence). After removal of 6 bases from V and 1 base from J, the junction contained 7 bases not matched to a gene. CDR3 length: 15 residues. As originally analysed: Nucleated cell number was recorded as an estimate derived from reference gene primer amplification. Clones were read by immunoSEQ multiplex PCR, and TCRdb kept only the in-frame ones, dropping some. The DNA was the basis for D and trimming; V, J and clone size are from that table. The table includes 300,000 to 500,000 clones, nearly 90% detected once. The clonotype originates from a woman between 40 and 50 years old with acute COVID-19. Sequenced: PBMCs or T cells enriched from blood (not recorded which). The gene calls are TRBV6-6 and TRBJ1-1, with 8 bases that match TRBD1. As DNA, the CDR3 is TGTGCCAGCAGGCCAACGGGACAGGCGAACACTGAAGCTTTCTTT. Residues: CASRPTGQANTEAFF.